This note documents a single TCR beta chain sequence. Measured with immunoSEQ multiplex PCR; TCRdb has only the in-frame clones, and not every one. The sample holds under 200,000 clones; around 91% are singletons and the top ten take approximately 1.5%. These data belong to a study of control samples from healthy donors and cancer patients. The sequencing input was blood. The TCR was taken from a woman between 25 and 40 years old in good health.

As DNA, the CDR3 is TGTGCCAGCAGCCAAGGAAGCGGGGACCGAAACACCATATATTTT. Amino acid sequence: CASSQGSGDRNTIYF. The chain joins TRBV4-2 to TRBJ1-3; possible D gene TRBD1, 5 bases. In germline, CDR1 is LGHNA, CDR2 YNFKEQ. The CDR3 has 15 amino acids. Trimming took off 1 base at V and 5 bases at J, with 12 bases between the two ends.